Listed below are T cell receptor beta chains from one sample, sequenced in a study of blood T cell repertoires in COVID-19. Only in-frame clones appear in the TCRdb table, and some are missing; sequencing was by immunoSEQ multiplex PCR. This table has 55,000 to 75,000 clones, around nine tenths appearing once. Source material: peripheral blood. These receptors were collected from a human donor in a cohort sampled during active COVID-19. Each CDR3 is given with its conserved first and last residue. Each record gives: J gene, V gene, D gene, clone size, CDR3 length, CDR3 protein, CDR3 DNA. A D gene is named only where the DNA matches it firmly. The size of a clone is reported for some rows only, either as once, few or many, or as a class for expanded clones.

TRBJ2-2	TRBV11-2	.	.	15	CASSLGVKGVGELFF	TGTGCCAGCAGCTTAGGGGTCAAGGGGGTCGGGGAGCTGTTTTTT
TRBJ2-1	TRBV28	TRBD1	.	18	CASGWDRALMSSYNEQFF	TGTGCCAGCGGTTGGGACAGGGCTCTAATGAGCTCCTACAATGAGCAGTTCTTC
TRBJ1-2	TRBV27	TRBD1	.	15	CASSPGQGAGYGYTF	TGTGCCAGCAGTCCCGGACAGGGGGCAGGCTATGGCTACACCTTC
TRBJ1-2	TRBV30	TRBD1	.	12	CACTGGRNGYTF	TGTGCCTGTACAGGGGGGAGGAATGGCTACACCTTC
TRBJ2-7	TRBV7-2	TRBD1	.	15	CASSSPTGMSYEQYF	TGTGCCAGCAGCTCTCCGACAGGGATGTCCTACGAGCAGTACTTC
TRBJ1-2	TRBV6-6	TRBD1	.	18	CASSPFPSLDRGDYGYTF	TGTGCCAGCAGTCCATTTCCTTCCCTGGACAGGGGGGACTATGGCTACACCTTC
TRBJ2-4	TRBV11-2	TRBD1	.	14	CASSSPGGKNIQYF	TGTGCCAGCAGCTCGCCAGGGGGTAAAAACATTCAGTACTTC
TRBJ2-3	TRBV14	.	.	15	CASSQGDTSTDTQYF	TGTGCCAGCAGCCAAGGGGACACATCCACAGATACGCAGTATTTT
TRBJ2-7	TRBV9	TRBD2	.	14	CASSPGAGGYEQYF	TGTGCCAGCAGCCCGGGTGCGGGGGGGTACGAGCAGTACTTC
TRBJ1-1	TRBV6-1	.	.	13	CASSEWPGNEAFF	TGTGCCAGCAGTGAGTGGCCGGGGAATGAAGCTTTCTTT
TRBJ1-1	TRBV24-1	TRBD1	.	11	CATSEGGQSFF	TGTGCCACCAGTGAAGGGGGACAGTCTTTCTTT
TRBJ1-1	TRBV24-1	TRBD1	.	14	CATEGTGGNTEAFF	TGTGCCACCGAGGGGACAGGAGGGAACACTGAAGCTTTCTTT
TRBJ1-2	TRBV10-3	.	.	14	CAISPDPGKQGYTF	TGTGCCATCAGTCCCGATCCAGGGAAGCAGGGCTACACCTTC
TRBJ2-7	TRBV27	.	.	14	CASSLLGPAYEQYF	TGTGCCAGCAGTTTATTGGGGCCGGCCTACGAGCAGTACTTC
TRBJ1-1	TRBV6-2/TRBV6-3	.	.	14	CASSHRTVNTEAFF	TGTGCCAGCAGTCATCGGACAGTTAACACTGAAGCTTTCTTT
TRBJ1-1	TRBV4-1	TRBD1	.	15	CASSHSSGGRTEAFF	TGCGCCAGCAGCCACTCATCAGGGGGTCGCACTGAAGCTTTCTTT
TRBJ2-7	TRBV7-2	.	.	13	CASSLPPPDEQYF	TGTGCCAGCAGCTTACCCCCCCCTGACGAGCAGTACTTC
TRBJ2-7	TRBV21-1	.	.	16	CASSPYPGQGYHEQYF	TGTGCCAGCAGCCCGTATCCGGGACAGGGTTATCACGAGCAGTACTTC
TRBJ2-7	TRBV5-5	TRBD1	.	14	CASSAGQGAYEQYF	TGTGCCAGCAGCGCCGGACAGGGGGCCTACGAGCAGTACTTC
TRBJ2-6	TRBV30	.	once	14	CAWSVGRGANVLTF	TGTGCCTGGAGTGTGGGGCGTGGGGCCAACGTCCTGACTTTC
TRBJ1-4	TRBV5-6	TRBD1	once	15	CASSLAGTGVEKLFF	TGTGCCAGCAGCTTGGCCGGGACAGGGGTTGAAAAACTGTTTTTT
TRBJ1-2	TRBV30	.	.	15	CAWSVFGHSSYGYTF	TGTGCCTGGAGTGTCTTTGGACACAGCTCTTATGGCTACACCTTC
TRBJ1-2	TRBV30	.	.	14	CAWSVRQDYYGYTF	TGTGCCTGGAGTGTGCGGCAGGACTACTATGGCTACACCTTC
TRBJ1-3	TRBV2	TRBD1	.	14	CASRTGDRGNTIYF	TGTGCCAGCAGGACGGGGGACAGAGGAAACACCATATATTTT